What follows are 19 T cell receptor beta chains derived from one specimen sequenced in a study of memory CD4+ T cells and cytomegalovirus serostatus. Single viable CD3+CD4+CD8-CD45RO+ cells were sorted as the memory CD4+ T cells. Generated by immunoSEQ multiplex PCR, the TCRdb table keeps only in-frame clones and is missing some. The table includes roughly 56,000 clones, roughly 82% detected once. The sample comprised memory CD4+ T cells from blood. The receptors were sampled from an adult in good health and CMV-seronegative.

The chain carries TRBV20-1 and TRBJ2-5; D unresolved. The CDR3 consists of 11 residues. V was trimmed by 7 bases and J by 1 base, leaving 7 bases between them. CDR1 DFQATT and CDR2 SNEGSKA come from the germline V gene (reference sequence). For the CDR3, the DNA is TGCAGTGGCGAGGTCCAAGAGACCCAGTACTTC. As protein: CSGEVQETQYF.

The chain employs TRBV7-2 and TRBJ1-1; D unclear. This CDR3 is 15 amino acids long. Germline CDR1 and CDR2: SGHTA and FQGNSA. Trimming took off 1 base at V and 4 bases at J, with 13 bases between the two ends. The chain's CDR3 is CASSLVRAEGTEAFF. In DNA form, the CDR3 reads TGTGCCAGCAGCTTAGTAAGGGCGGAGGGCACTGAAGCTTTCTTT.

This clone was counted a single time. The V call is TRBV7-2, the J call TRBJ2-2; TRBD2 matches 8 bases. This CDR3 contains 16 residues. V was pared by 4 bases and J by 5 bases, with 9 bases of the junction left unmatched. Germline V lookup: CDR1 SGHTA, CDR2 FQGNSA. This chain's CDR3 is CASSSSGGRRTGELFF. CDR3 nucleotides: TGTGCCAGCAGCTCGAGCGGGGGCCGACGGACCGGGGAGCTGTTTTTT.

This rearrangement joins TRBV28 to TRBJ1-5, with D perhaps TRBD1 (5 bases). CDR3 length: 16 residues. V was clipped by 0 bases and J by 2 bases, with 11 bases between them. CDR1 and CDR2 (germline): MDHEN, SYDVKM. The CDR3 here is CASSLWAGAGNQPQHF. DNA of the CDR3: TGTGCCAGCAGTTTATGGGCCGGGGCCGGCAATCAGCCCCAGCATTTT.

CDR3 region: CASSLVGGSGNTIYF. The CDR3 nucleotides are TGTGCCAGCAGCTTGGTCGGGGGTTCTGGAAACACCATATATTTT. The chain is built from TRBV5-4 and TRBJ1-3, with a tentative D call TRBD1 (5 bases). V lost 0 bases to trimming and J lost 1 base, with 8 bases between them. Looked up from germline, CDR1 is SGHNT and CDR2 is YYREEE (reference sequence). The CDR3 spans 15 residues.

This clone was counted only a few times. The V and J genes are TRBV5-6 and TRBJ1-2; no reliable D call. CDR3 size: 14 residues. V was pared by 4 bases and J by 2 bases, with 12 bases between. The germline V gene encodes CDR1 SGHDT and CDR2 YYEEEE. In DNA form, the CDR3 reads TGTGCCAGCAGCCCGGTGGCGGAAAACTATGGCTACACCTTC. Encoded protein: CASSPVAENYGYTF.

The genes are TRBV18 and TRBJ2-7; D possibly uses TRBD1 or TRBD2 (5 bases each). Trimming removed 3 bases at V and 9 bases at J, with 24 bases between. Germline V gene lookup returns CDR1 KGHSH and CDR2 LQKENI. The CDR3 is made up of 16 amino acids. The chain's CDR3 is CASSPLTPSQGVGQYF. In nucleotides, the CDR3 is TGTGCCAGCTCACCTCTGACTCCTAGTCAGGGAGTAGGGCAGTACTTC.

This sequence joins TRBV5-5 and TRBJ1-5; D unresolved. The CDR3 is 15 residues long. Germline loops: CDR1 SGHKS, CDR2 YYEKEE (reference sequence). Trimming cost V 3 bases and J 3 bases, with 13 bases left between them. CDR3 amino acids: CASSSAGGPNQPQHF. As DNA, the CDR3 is TGTGCCAGCAGCTCGGCTGGTGGTCCCAATCAGCCCCAGCATTTT.

The V and J genes are TRBV4-2 and TRBJ2-3, with TRBD2 matching 10 bases. Trimming cost V 4 bases and J 6 bases; bases outside gene matches: 7. CDR1 and CDR2 from the germline V gene are LGHNA and YNFKEQ. The CDR3 extends over 15 amino acids. The CDR3 DNA reads TGTGCCAGCAGCCGCCAGCGGGGGGGCCAGGATACGCAGTATTTT. Its protein is CASSRQRGGQDTQYF.

This clone was picked up a small number of times. The gene calls are TRBV5-1 and TRBJ2-3; no firm D call. Trimming stripped 5 bases from V and 6 bases from J, with 13 bases between. The length of the CDR3 is 13 residues. Germline-derived CDR1 and CDR2 are SGHRS and YFSETQ. CDR3 residues: CASSYVLGDTQYF. The DNA of the CDR3 is TGCGCCAGCAGTTACGTCCTTGGGGATACGCAGTATTTT.

This clone was observed once. The chain employs TRBV7-9 and TRBJ1-4; D possibly corresponds to TRBD1 (6 bases). CDR1 and CDR2 (germline): SEHNR, FQNEAQ (reference sequence). V was shortened by 5 bases and J by 0 bases, with 19 bases between the two germline ends. The CDR3 has 18 residues. CDR3 bases: TGTGCCAGCAGCCTACAGGGCCTTATCCTTACAACTAATGAAAAACTGTTTTTT. Its protein is CASSLQGLILTTNEKLFF.

The V call is TRBV5-1, the J call TRBJ2-1; 15 positions agree with TRBD2. This CDR3 is 18 amino acids long. J lost 2 bases, V lost 2 bases, and 5 bases had no gene match. CDR1 is SGHRS, CDR2 YFSETQ, per germline. The CDR3 sequence is CASSLRTSGGATYNEQFF. The CDR3 bases are TGCGCCAGCAGCTTACGGACTAGCGGGGGGGCTACCTACAATGAGCAGTTCTTC.

V usage is TRBV4-1 and J usage is TRBJ1-6; D gene ambiguous. The germline V gene encodes CDR1 MGHRA and CDR2 YSYEKL. V shed 0 bases and J shed 8 bases, with 11 bases lying between them. This CDR3 comprises 15 residues. For the CDR3, the DNA is TGCGCCAGCAGCCAAGAAGGAGGACCTCATTCACCCCTCCACTTT. It is translated as CASSQEGGPHSPLHF.

This clone was found once. This chain connects TRBV4-3 to TRBJ1-3; 9 nucleotides match TRBD1. CDR1 and CDR2 from the germline V gene are LGHNA and YSLEER. The CDR3 length is 17 residues. V lost 1 base to trimming and J lost 4 bases; unmatched junction nucleotides: 8. The CDR3 loop is CASSQGGTGSGGNTIYF. The CDR3 nucleotides read TGCGCCAGCAGCCAAGGGGGGACAGGGTCAGGAGGAAACACCATATATTTT.

There are a few counts of this clone. V usage is TRBV5-4 and J usage is TRBJ2-3, with 9 bases lining up with TRBD2. Germline-derived CDR1 and CDR2 are SGHNT and YYREEE (reference sequence). The V gene end was trimmed by 3 bases and the J gene end by 4 bases; junction bases not matched to a gene: 15. CDR3 size: 18 residues. CDR3 in amino acids: CASSSIGRSGGRADTQYF. For the CDR3, the DNA is TGTGCCAGCAGCTCCATAGGCCGAAGCGGGGGGCGAGCAGATACGCAGTATTTT.

This clone came up a few times. CDR3 DNA: TGTGCCAGTATCACCGGACAGGGCGGCCAGCCCCAGCATTTT. It encodes CASITGQGGQPQHF. The chain employs TRBV19 and TRBJ1-5; 8 bases map to TRBD1. This CDR3 comprises 14 residues. Germline V gene data show CDR1 as LNHDA and CDR2 as SQIVND (reference sequence). V was pared by 7 bases and J by 7 bases, with 9 bases of the junction left unmatched.

CDR3 sequence reads: CASSGEGSNSPLHF. CDR3 in DNA: TGTGCCAGCAGTGGTGAGGGATCGAATTCACCCCTCCACTTT. J is TRBJ1-6 and V is TRBV6-4, with D unresolved. Germline CDR1 and CDR2: MRHNA and SNTAGT. Trimming stripped 4 bases from V and 7 bases from J, with 11 bases between. This CDR3 region has 14 residues.

The V gene is TRBV15, the J gene TRBJ1-5, with a tentative D call TRBD1 (5 bases). Germline V gene lookup returns CDR1 LNHNV and CDR2 YYDKDF (reference sequence). The CDR3 is 18 amino acids. V was clipped by 0 bases and J by 1 base, with 16 bases between them. This CDR3 reads CATSREGYRQTSNQPQHF. In nucleotides, the CDR3 is TGTGCCACCAGCAGAGAGGGTTACAGACAGACAAGCAATCAGCCCCAGCATTTT.

The chain recombines TRBV9 with TRBJ2-1; D is undetermined. Per the germline V gene, CDR1 is SGDLS and CDR2 is YYNGEE. Trimming removed 0 bases from V and 13 bases from J, with 20 bases in between. The CDR3 extends over 15 amino acids. In DNA, the CDR3 is TGTGCCAGCAGCGTAGATGGTTCGTCTGGGAATCACCAGTTCTTC. Translated, it gives CASSVDGSSGNHQFF.